This TCR beta chain came from a study of beta chain features in type 1 diabetes (dated by TCRdb to the late 2010s). At the level of the whole study: Patients and healthy donors did not differ in mean age, gender distribution, total cell number or subset yield. A total of under 140,000,000 sorted cells were examined across all samples, and the number of cells per subset was strongly correlated with RNA yield. In the study, recently diagnosed type 1 diabetes patients and matched healthy donors were compared on the TCRB repertoires of their sorted circulating CD4+ T cell subsets. Regulatory and stem cell-like memory subsets were isolated from only 8 patients and about eight healthy donors, whereas naive and central memory subsets came from all 30 or so donors. Findings and caveats that apply to the study as a whole: HLA sub-analyses involved small numbers of individuals, so any influence of HLA type on TCRB rearrangement remained unresolved. Naive, central memory and regulatory TCRB repertoires appeared to be more similar among patients than among healthy donors. In all four CD4+ subsets, TCRB CDR3 length was moderately but significantly shorter in type 1 diabetes patients. Shorter templates might be favored by PCR, yet because patient and control samples were amplified and corrected together, any such skew would affect both groups equally. Because cDNA was sequenced instead of genomic DNA, highly expressing activated cells could be over-represented, though the groups showed no difference in activation or CD3 levels. Patients with type 1 diabetes made fewer insertions and deleted more nucleotides at VDJ recombination sites, implying thymic rearrangement abnormalities.

All of the isolated RNA was reverse transcribed with the High Capacity cDNA Reverse Transcription Kit, so expressed TCRB transcripts were sequenced. Stem cell-like memory T cell samples underwent survey-depth immunoSEQ sequencing, averaging around 1 million total reads per sample. After sorted cells were lysed in RLT buffer, RNA was extracted with DNase-treated RNeasy Micro or Mini kits, with the choice depending on cell number. To prevent cross-contamination, each cell subset was processed individually, whereas patient and healthy donor samples were processed jointly. The immunoSEQ multiplex PCR was used to amplify TCRB sequences from cDNA, generating 87-bp fragments that spanned the CDR3 region. Sequencing of the amplicons was performed on the Illumina HiSeq platform. Concerning the study's data processing: PCR bias was computationally corrected using synthetic template baselines, reads within Hamming distance 2 were collapsed, and singletons that could not be merged were discarded. By aligning reads against IMGT, V, D and J genes, CDR3 length, and insertions or deletions at six rearrangement sites were assigned. Within each subset, clonotype counts were normalized to sorted cell number, and only after that were true diversity and Gini coefficients computed with the tcR R package. The overlap coefficient, calculated on TCRB nucleotide sequences, was used to measure repertoire sharing. Entries here come from immuneACCESS through TCRdb and include only in-frame sequences with V and J called. Some clones fail to appear in such tables; in the studies checked, an unresolved V gene covers under half of the shortfall, and the cause of the remainder is unknown. V, J and clone size derive from that table, while D and trimming were established from the DNA sequence. The sample table records 65,000 to 100,000 clones; under 35% of these occur just once. The top ten hold about 0.5% of the sample.

Each donor gave one peripheral blood draw, averaging approximately 0.12 L, which was collected into heparinised tubes. A BD FACSAria II was used to sort naive, central memory, regulatory and stem cell-like memory CD4+ T cells with a panel that included CD45RO, CCR7, CD25, CD127, CD95 and CD27. All sorted populations exceeded 95% purity. PBMCs were isolated immediately by Lymphoprep density gradient centrifugation and stained directly without culture. To minimize batch effects, samples were stained and sorted in pairs, one healthy donor with one patient per experiment. Sequences LNHDA (CDR1) and SQIVND (CDR2) are obtained from the germline V gene (reference sequence). The junction carries 11 bases between V and J, which are trimmed by 1 base and 4 bases respectively. The CDR3, from cysteine to phenylalanine, totals 14 residues. The read is trimmed to its CDR3 DNA, 42 bases read in frame from base 1.

This clone was seen a handful of times. This clone's antigen is unknown. The input lacks base qualities; no much larger clone sits a single base away. This TCR derives from a woman younger than 35 in good health. The chain is encoded by TRBV19 joined to TRBJ2-7; TRBD1 is perhaps the D gene, given 5 matching bases. The sequenced sample consisted of stem cell memory CD4+ T cells from blood. Sample cell subset or site, as interpreted from the label and publication: stem cell-like memory CD4+ T cells. In nucleotides, the sequence is TGTGCCAGTAGTATAGGGGGCACAGTTTACGAGCAGTACTTC. Its translation is CASSIGGTVYEQYF.